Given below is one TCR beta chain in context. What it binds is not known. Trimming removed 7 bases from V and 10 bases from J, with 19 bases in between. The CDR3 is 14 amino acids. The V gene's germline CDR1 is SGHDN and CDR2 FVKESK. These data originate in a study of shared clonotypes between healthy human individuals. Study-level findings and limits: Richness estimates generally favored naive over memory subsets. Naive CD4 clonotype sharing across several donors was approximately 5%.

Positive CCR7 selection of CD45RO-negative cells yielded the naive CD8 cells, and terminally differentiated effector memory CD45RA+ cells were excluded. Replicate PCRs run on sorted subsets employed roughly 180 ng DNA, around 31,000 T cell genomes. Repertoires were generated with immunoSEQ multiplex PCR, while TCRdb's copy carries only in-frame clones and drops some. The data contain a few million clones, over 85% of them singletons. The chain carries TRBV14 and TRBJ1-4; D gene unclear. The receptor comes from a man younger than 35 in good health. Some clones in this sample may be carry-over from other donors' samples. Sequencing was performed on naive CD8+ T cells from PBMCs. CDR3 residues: CASTLGSAKGKLFF. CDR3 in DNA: TGTGCCAGCACCCTAGGCAGCGCGAAAGGAAAACTGTTTTTT.